Listed below are T cell receptor beta chains from one sample, sequenced in a study of T cells in localized non-small cell lung cancer. This table comes from immunoSEQ multiplex PCR, and its TCRdb copy is limited to in-frame clones, with some not included. The table shows 45,000 to 65,000 clones, with about 87% occurring only once. The sequencing here drew on peripheral blood, taken before any cancer treatment. The source is a man aged 40 to 75 with stage I squamous cell lung carcinoma. Each CDR3 is given without its conserved first and last residue.

j_call v_call cdr3_aa
TRBJ1-1 TRBV6-5 ASGRGAEAF
TRBJ1-1 TRBV14 ASSQDVRDSMNTEAF
TRBJ2-1 TRBV23-1 ASSRAEREFYNEQF
TRBJ2-2 TRBV5-4 ASSLTSVGTGELF
TRBJ2-1 TRBV7-4 ASSPDRSF
TRBJ1-1 TRBV5-5 ASSLRAPGGRTEAF
TRBJ1-5 TRBV5-5 ASSFSGGNNQPQH
TRBJ2-5 TRBV7-8 ASSLALGTEETQY
TRBJ2-5 TRBV4-3 ASSQETGSQETQY
TRBJ2-2 TRBV7-2 ASSSRQSVGELF
TRBJ2-2 TRBV6-1 ASRARGELF
TRBJ2-7 TRBV11-2 ASSPAGRPGDEQY
TRBJ2-5 TRBV19 ASSTTGAGETQY
TRBJ2-7 TRBV7-2 ASSSDGANRYEQY
TRBJ2-5 TRBV19 ASSIRETQY
TRBJ2-5 TRBV9 ASSRGGQSETQY
TRBJ2-3 TRBV5-1 ASSSGLAASTDTQY
TRBJ2-2 TRBV21-1 ASSNWLAGGGANTGELF
TRBJ2-7 TRBV7-2 ASSPRTSGYEQY
TRBJ2-7 TRBV5-1 ASSGPLGGEQY
TRBJ2-5 TRBV29-1 SVTGTGGDETQY
TRBJ2-5 TRBV19 ASSMLAGGLETQY
TRBJ1-1 TRBV14 ASSQGGSGQILNTEAF
TRBJ1-1 TRBV4-3 ASTLARGTGTEAF
TRBJ1-1 TRBV6-6 ASKRPGGTEAF
TRBJ2-7 TRBV6-5 ASSYSNAGSYEQY
TRBJ2-2 TRBV10-1 ATPDHLAGKGTGELF
TRBJ2-7 TRBV7-2 ASSSRRTLEQY
TRBJ2-1 TRBV21-1 ASSKGGTNDVNNEQF
TRBJ1-1 TRBV12-5 ASGSGGTEAF
TRBJ2-1 TRBV6-1 ASSERPSGRSYNEQF
TRBJ2-7 TRBV11-3 ASSKGDEQY
TRBJ1-2 TRBV30 ARGVTRYGYT
TRBJ2-7 TRBV7-2 ASSLRGGGTPYEQY
TRBJ2-7 TRBV4-1 ASSQEGLALSYEQY
TRBJ2-2 TRBV30 AWPGLLTGELF
TRBJ2-1 TRBV5-1 ASSLEAGRQF